One T cell receptor beta chain is described in this entry. Deep level was the assay's run setting. The material for each subset, its genomic DNA, was split evenly across several immunoSEQ plates. In the authors' methods: For the immunoSEQ data, sequences were junction-only without quality scores, so filtering differed. Profiled with immunoSEQ multiplex PCR; TCRdb holds only in-frame clones, not every one. That table is the source of V, J and clone size, and D and trimming were worked out from the DNA. The sample records hundreds of thousands of clones, 85% to 95% being singletons. CD45RO-negative, CCR7-selected cells formed the naive CD8 fraction, which excluded terminally differentiated effector memory CD45RA+ cells. None of the donors, who were healthy HIV-negative adults, had recently had acute infections or vaccinations. The data were taken from a study of shared clonotypes between healthy human individuals.

This TCR derives from a woman aged 30 to 39 in good health. Sequencing input: naive CD8+ T cells sorted from blood.

The CDR3 reads CASSALAGGTHNEQFF. CDR3 sequence (DNA): TGCGCCAGCAGCGCTTTAGCGGGAGGGACTCACAATGAGCAGTTCTTC. The chain links TRBV5-1 to TRBJ2-1, with 11 bases aligning to TRBD2. Trimming cost V 4 bases and J 5 bases; bases outside gene matches: 8. The germline gives CDR1 SGHRS, CDR2 YFSETQ. This CDR3 region has 16 residues. The full variable domain, its missing parts supplied by reference TRBV5-1 and TRBJ2-1, is KAGVTQTPRYLIKTRGQQVTLSCSPISGHRSVSWYQQTPGQGLQFLFEYFSETQRNKGNFPGRFSGRQFSNSRSEMNVSTLELGDSALYLCASSALAGGTHNEQFFGPGTRLTVL.